These 28 T cell receptor beta chains came from one sample sequenced in a study of T-cell reconstitution after alpha-beta-depleted transplantation in children listed by TCRdb under 2016. The treatment or condition label corresponds to: allogeneic hematopoietic cell transplantation with graft depleted of TCRalphabeta T cells and CD19 B cells. The antigens of these receptors remain unknown. Library preparation was by PCR. TCRdb records Illumina HiSeq 2500 as the sequencer. Molecular barcoding was employed in the preparation of TCR libraries, with unique molecular identifiers being used to normalize TCRbeta repertoire quantification. The public reads were run again by TCRdb, first through fastp at Q25 and then through MiXCR, and only productive beta chains were kept. Rows are combined by CDR3 protein, so each entry shows the most common genes and DNA. This sample is represented by 330,000 or so distinct CDR3 sequences; around 7.3% of them were singletons. 8.5% to 9.5% of the sample comes from the top ten.

The investigation overall reported the following: Over subsequent months, a decline in hyperexpanded clone frequencies was noted, and after one year, T-cell counts and TCRbeta diversity were mostly ascribed to newly produced T cells.

Sample: peripheral blood, taken 360 days after TCRalphabeta/CD19-depleted stem cell transplant. Receptors originate from a female patient aged 2 to 10 who had a stem cell transplant for Fanconi anemia, so the T cells may come from the graft donor.

This clonotype was seen at least ten times. This sequence joins TRBV5-1 and TRBJ2-3; perhaps TRBD1 as D (6 bases). The CDR3 totals 15 residues. Germline V gives CDR1 SGHRS, CDR2 YFSETQ. The ends were cut back, 2 bases at V and 0 bases at J, with 10 bases in the middle. CDR3 coding DNA: TGCGCCAGCAGCTTTTCGGACAGTAGCACAGATACGCAGTATTTT. Translation: CASSFSDSSTDTQYF. Drawing the rest from reference TRBV5-1 and TRBJ2-3, the complete variable domain is KAGVTQTPRYLIKTRGQQVTLSCSPISGHRSVSWYQQTPGQGLQFLFEYFSETQRNKGNFPGRFSGRQFSNSRSEMNVSTLELGDSALYLCASSFSDSSTDTQYFGPGTRLTVL.

The chain recombines TRBV11-2 with TRBJ1-3; D remains ambiguous. This CDR3 region has 12 residues. V was cut by 3 bases and J by 7 bases, with 7 bases left in between. In germline, CDR1 is SGHAT, CDR2 FQNNGV. The CDR3 loop is CASSFQGNTIYF. The CDR3 bases are TGTGCCAGCAGCTTTCAAGGGAACACCATATATTTT.

This clonotype was observed many times. The chain uses TRBV2 and TRBJ1-2; 7 nucleotides agree with TRBD1. Germline loops: CDR1 SNHLY, CDR2 FYNNEI. With V trimmed by 9 bases and J by 4 bases, 5 bases remained unmatched. The CDR3 loop spans 12 amino acids. The CDR3 nucleotides read TGTGCCAGTGGGAACAGGGGCTATGGCTACACCTTC. Translating it yields CASGNRGYGYTF.

This clonotype has just a few counts. The chain has TRBV5-1 and TRBJ1-4; TRBD1 matches at 8 bases. This CDR3 has 14 residues. The V gene end was trimmed by 4 bases and the J gene end by 8 bases; junction bases not matched to a gene: 7. The germline gives CDR1 SGHRS, CDR2 YFSETQ. This CDR3 reads CASSPGQEGEKLFF. The CDR3 DNA reads as TGCGCCAGCAGCCCGGGACAGGAGGGGGAAAAACTGTTTTTT. Drawing the rest from reference TRBV5-1 and TRBJ1-4, the complete variable domain is KAGVTQTPRYLIKTRGQQVTLSCSPISGHRSVSWYQQTPGQGLQFLFEYFSETQRNKGNFPGRFSGRQFSNSRSEMNVSTLELGDSALYLCASSPGQEGEKLFFGSGTQLSVL.

At least ten counts were recorded for this clonotype. The CDR3 region is CASSLGLNLEGETQYF. The CDR3 DNA follows: TGTGCCAGCAGCTTAGGCCTGAACCTTGAGGGCGAGACCCAGTACTTC. The V gene is TRBV7-9, the J gene TRBJ2-5; a weak D match, TRBD2 (5 bases). V was pared by 1 base and J by 5 bases, with 17 bases between. CDR1 and CDR2 from the germline V gene are SEHNR and FQNEAQ (reference sequence). This CDR3 has 16 residues. Full variable domain (remainder filled in from reference TRBV7-9 and TRBJ2-5): DTGVSQNPRHKITKRGQNVTFRCDPISEHNRLYWYRQTLGQGPEFLTYFQNEAQLEKSRLLSDRFSAERPKGSFSTLEIQRTEQGDSAMYLCASSLGLNLEGETQYFGPGTRLLVL.

A note on this clonotype: A much larger clone lies one base from this, so it may be a read error. The chain links TRBV12-3 or TRBV12-4 to TRBJ2-3, with 13 bases lining up with TRBD2. The CDR3 extends over 18 amino acids. The CDR3 nucleotides read TGTACCAGCAGTTTACTAGCGGGAGGGCTAAGGGGCACAGATACGCAGTATTTT. It specifies CTSSLLAGGLRGTDTQYF.

This clonotype was recorded many times. The V call is TRBV5-1, the J call TRBJ2-1, with 7 bases aligning to TRBD2. CDR3 size: 15 residues. Germline loops: CDR1 SGHRS, CDR2 YFSETQ. The V gene end was trimmed by 0 bases and the J gene end by 0 bases; junction bases not matched to a gene: 0. The DNA for the CDR3 is TGCGCCAGCAGCTTGGGACTAGCCTCCTACAATGAGCAGTTCTTC. Translated: CASSLGLASYNEQFF.

The sample holds many counts of this clonotype. The chain uses TRBV7-2 and TRBJ2-3; possible D gene TRBD2, 6 bases. Trimming stripped 4 bases from V and 4 bases from J, with 18 bases between. The CDR3 runs 16 residues. Germline loops: CDR1 SGHTA, CDR2 FQGNSA. In DNA form, the CDR3 reads TGTGCCAGCAGCTGGCTAAGCGGAGGGATTTCAGATACGCAGTATTTT. This encodes CASSWLSGGISDTQYF.

Note on this clonotype: With a much larger clone just one base away, this may be a read error. The J gene is TRBJ1-1, the V gene TRBV29-1; D is possibly TRBD1 (5 bases). CDR1 is SQVTM and CDR2 is ANQGSEA in the germline V gene. There are 11 residues in the CDR3. The CDR3 region has the DNA TGCAGAGTTGTAGGGAGGGGTGAAGCTTTCTTT. Residues: CRVVGRGEAFF.

This clonotype was detected only a few times. This rearrangement joins TRBV4-2 to TRBJ1-5, with 7 nucleotides matching TRBD1. This CDR3 contains 15 residues. Trimming took 0 bases from V and 6 from J; bases not matched to a gene: 5. Germline lookup yields CDR1 LGHNA and CDR2 YNFKEQ. The CDR3 loop reads CASSQDKGAGQPQHF. CDR3 bases: TGTGCCAGCAGCCAAGACAAGGGGGCAGGTCAGCCCCAGCATTTT.

This clonotype was detected only a few times. The V gene is TRBV20-1, the J gene TRBJ2-7; perhaps TRBD1 as D (5 bases). V gave up 1 base and J gave up 3 bases, with 10 bases separating them. The CDR3 sequence is 13 residues long. Germline values: CDR1 DFQATT, CDR2 SNEGSKA (reference sequence). This CDR3 reads CSARGGRDYEQYF. As DNA, the CDR3 is TGCAGTGCTAGAGGGGGCAGGGACTACGAGCAGTACTTC.

This clonotype has ten or more counts. The gene calls are TRBV28 and TRBJ1-2; no reliable D call. The V gene lost 5 bases and the J gene lost 7 bases, with 14 bases spanning the gap. This CDR3 is 13 amino acids long. From germline, CDR1 is MDHEN and CDR2 SYDVKM. This CDR3 is CASSESSRGGYTF. The CDR3 region has the DNA TGTGCCAGCAGTGAGAGTTCCCGGGGTGGCTACACCTTC.

The chain carries TRBV7-2 and TRBJ2-2, with 7 bases fitting TRBD2. This CDR3 has 17 residues. V lost 5 bases to trimming and J lost 6 bases; unmatched junction nucleotides: 15. Germline assignment: CDR1 SGHTA and CDR2 FQGNSA. CDR3: CASSPDGRTRRSGELFF. Here the CDR3 DNA reads TGTGCCAGCAGCCCAGATGGTCGGACTAGGAGGTCCGGGGAGCTGTTTTTT.

The V call is TRBV6-2 or TRBV6-3, the J call TRBJ2-6; 9 nucleotides align to TRBD2. Germline V gene data show CDR1 as MNHEY and CDR2 as SVGEGT. J lost 2 bases, V lost 3 bases, and 5 bases had no gene match. This CDR3 comprises 17 residues. The DNA for the CDR3 is TGTGCCAGCAGTTATATTAGCGGGGGAACTGGGGCCAACGTCCTGACTTTC. Translated, it gives CASSYISGGTGANVLTF.

The chain employs TRBV24-1 and TRBJ1-1; D unclear. Between the trimmed V and J ends, which lost 3 bases and 8 bases, there was a span of 9 bases. Germline loops: CDR1 KGHDR, CDR2 SFDVKD. This CDR3 is built from 12 residues. This CDR3 reads CATSDARQEAFF. As DNA, the CDR3 is TGTGCCACCAGTGATGCCAGACAAGAAGCTTTCTTT.

The chain is built from TRBV4-3 and TRBJ1-5; D not resolved. Germline V CDR1 and CDR2: LGHNA, YSLEER. This CDR3 has 15 amino acids. Trimming took off 4 bases at V and 0 bases at J, with 10 bases between the two ends. This chain's CDR3 is CASSLGLASNQPQHF. CDR3 sequence (DNA): TGCGCCAGCAGCCTAGGACTGGCTAGCAATCAGCCCCAGCATTTT.

This clonotype came up many times. The rearrangement joins TRBV5-1 to TRBJ2-2; TRBD2 agrees at 7 bases. The CDR3 spans 17 residues. Trimming took 4 bases from V and 0 from J; bases not matched to a gene: 9. CDR1 and CDR2 from the germline V gene are SGHRS and YFSETQ. The chain's CDR3 is CASSLRASGTNTGELFF. CDR3 DNA: TGCGCCAGCAGCCTGAGAGCGAGCGGGACGAACACCGGGGAGCTGTTTTTT.

This clonotype was counted a few times. The chain carries TRBV20-1 and TRBJ2-5; unclear D gene. CDR1 is DFQATT and CDR2 is SNEGSKA in the germline V gene (reference sequence). The V gene lost 5 bases and the J gene lost 1 base, with 14 bases spanning the gap. The CDR3 covers 14 residues. The CDR3 sequence is CSAPRLAVQETQYF. Written as DNA, the CDR3 is TGCAGTGCTCCCCGTTTGGCAGTCCAAGAGACCCAGTACTTC.

The V gene is TRBV20-1, the J gene TRBJ2-7; TRBD2 matches 8 bases. The CDR3 is 15 amino acids. The V gene end was trimmed by 3 bases and the J gene end by 4 bases; junction bases not matched to a gene: 11. The germline V gene has CDR1 DFQATT and CDR2 SNEGSKA (reference sequence). The CDR3 reads CSARDSGLGGYEQYF. CDR3 DNA sequence: TGCAGTGCTAGGGATTCGGGACTAGGCGGGTACGAGCAGTACTTC.

On this clonotype itself: Since a much larger clone is just one base distant, this may be a read error. The conserved phenylalanine or tryptophan is not found at the CDR3 terminus, so this likely reflects a read error. The chain joins TRBV5-6 to TRBJ1-5, with D hard to call. The V end was cut by 1 base, the J end by 7 bases, with 12 bases between. The CDR3 spans 14 residues. Germline V gene lookup returns CDR1 SGHDT and CDR2 YYEEEE. The CDR3 region has the DNA TGTGCCAGCAGCTTGAGAGGGCTGGGGCAGCCCCAGCATCTT. Its translation is CASSLRGLGQPQHL.

This clonotype was counted between two and nine times. The V gene is TRBV30, the J gene TRBJ1-2; D is unresolved. The CDR3 totals 12 residues. V gave up 0 bases and J gave up 2 bases, with 4 bases separating them. Germline V gene data show CDR1 as GTSNPN and CDR2 as SVGIG (reference sequence). CDR3 DNA: TGTGCCTGGAGTGTACTCAACTATGGCTACACCTTC. This gives the protein CAWSVLNYGYTF.

The chain combines TRBV6-5 with TRBJ1-6, with 7 bases matching TRBD1. The germline V gene has CDR1 MNHEY and CDR2 SVGAGI. The CDR3 runs to 16 residues. J was trimmed by 3 bases and V by 2 bases; bases with no gene match: 4. The CDR3: CASSYQGDHYNSPLHF. In DNA, the CDR3 is TGTGCCAGCAGTTACCAGGGGGATCACTATAATTCACCCCTCCACTTT.

This clonotype was seen only a few times. CDR3 bases: TGTGCCTGGAGGGGCGGGGGCCAAGAGACCCAGTACTTC. Translating gives CAWRGGGQETQYF. The J gene is TRBJ2-5, the V gene TRBV30; 7 positions match TRBD2. Germline lookup yields CDR1 GTSNPN and CDR2 SVGIG (reference sequence). CDR3 length: 13 residues. V lost 3 bases to trimming and J lost 1 base; unmatched junction nucleotides: 2.

There are many counts of this clonotype. The chain is built from TRBV5-1 and TRBJ1-3; 9 positions agree with TRBD1. Germline V gene sequence: CDR1 SGHRS, CDR2 YFSETQ. The CDR3 runs 16 residues. Trimming at V came to 0 bases and at J to 2 bases, leaving 3 bases not matched to a gene. Here the CDR3 DNA reads TGCGCCAGCAGCTTGGACCGACAGGGGGCTGGAAACACCATATATTTT. Its translation: CASSLDRQGAGNTIYF. The whole variable domain, filled in from reference TRBV5-1 and TRBJ1-3, reads KAGVTQTPRYLIKTRGQQVTLSCSPISGHRSVSWYQQTPGQGLQFLFEYFSETQRNKGNFPGRFSGRQFSNSRSEMNVSTLELGDSALYLCASSLDRQGAGNTIYFGEGSWLTVV.

The chain links TRBV6-1 to TRBJ2-3; 10 positions agree with TRBD2. The germline gives CDR1 MNHNS, CDR2 SASEGT. V dropped 8 bases and J dropped 5; count of bases not matched to a gene: 4. The CDR3 is made up of 13 amino acids. The CDR3 here is CASYGLAVDTQYF. The CDR3 nucleotides are TGTGCCAGCTATGGACTAGCGGTAGATACGCAGTATTTT.

This clonotype has a count of ten or more. V is TRBV28 and J is TRBJ2-3; D is unresolved. Deletions cut 5 bases from V and 5 bases from J, with 8 bases between. Germline assignment: CDR1 MDHEN and CDR2 SYDVKM. The CDR3 is 12 residues long. Here the CDR3 reads CASSQIRDTQYF. As DNA, the CDR3 is TGTGCCAGCAGTCAAATCCGAGATACGCAGTATTTT.

With respect to this clonotype: It may be a read error: a sequence one base away is much more abundant. J is TRBJ2-3 and V is TRBV3-1; D not certain. This CDR3 is 15 amino acids long. Per the germline V gene, CDR1 is LGHDT and CDR2 is YNNKEL (reference sequence). Trimming left V 1 base short and J 0 bases short, with 8 bases between. CDR3: CASSQGVGSTDTQYF. The CDR3 nucleotides read TGTGCCAGCAGCCAAGGGGTAGGGAGCACAGATACGCAGTATTTT.

This clonotype has a count of ten or more. V usage is TRBV6-2 or TRBV6-3 and J usage is TRBJ2-4, with D perhaps given as TRBD1 or TRBD2 (5 bases each). Germline V gene lookup returns CDR1 MNHEY and CDR2 SVGEGT. The CDR3 runs to 19 residues. Between the trimmed V and J ends, which lost 2 bases and 7 bases, there was a span of 27 bases. The chain's CDR3 is CASSYRDPRLFPFWNIQYF. The CDR3 DNA reads TGTGCCAGCAGTTACAGGGACCCAAGATTGTTTCCATTTTGGAACATTCAGTACTTC.